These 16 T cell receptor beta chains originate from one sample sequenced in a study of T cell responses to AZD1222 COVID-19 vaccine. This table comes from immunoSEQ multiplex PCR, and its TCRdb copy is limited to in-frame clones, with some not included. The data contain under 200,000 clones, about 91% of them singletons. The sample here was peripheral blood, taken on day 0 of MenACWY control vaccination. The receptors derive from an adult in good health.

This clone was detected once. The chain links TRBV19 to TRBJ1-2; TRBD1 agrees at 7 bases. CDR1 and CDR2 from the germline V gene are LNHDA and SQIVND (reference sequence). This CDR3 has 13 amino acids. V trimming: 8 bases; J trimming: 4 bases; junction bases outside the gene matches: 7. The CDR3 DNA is TGTGCCAGTTCGACAGGGACTGTCTATGGCTACACCTTC. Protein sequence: CASSTGTVYGYTF.

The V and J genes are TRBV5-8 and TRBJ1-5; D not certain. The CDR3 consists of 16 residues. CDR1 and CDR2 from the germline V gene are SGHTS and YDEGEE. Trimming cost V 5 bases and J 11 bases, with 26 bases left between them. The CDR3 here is CASSLGTRTDVRSQHF. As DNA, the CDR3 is TGTGCCAGCAGTCTGGGAACCAGGACGGATGTCCGTTCCCAGCATTTT.

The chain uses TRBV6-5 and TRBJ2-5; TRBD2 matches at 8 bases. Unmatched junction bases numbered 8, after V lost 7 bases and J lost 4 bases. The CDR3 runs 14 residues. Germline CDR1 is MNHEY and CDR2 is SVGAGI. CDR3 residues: CASIPREGRETQYF. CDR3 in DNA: TGTGCCAGCATCCCCCGGGAGGGCCGAGAGACCCAGTACTTC.

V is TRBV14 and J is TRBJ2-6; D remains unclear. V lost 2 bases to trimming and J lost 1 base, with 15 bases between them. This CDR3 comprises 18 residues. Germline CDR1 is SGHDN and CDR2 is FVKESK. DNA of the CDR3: TGTGCCAGCAGCCAATCCCCTGGTGTTAATTCTGGGGCCAACGTCCTGACTTTC. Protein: CASSQSPGVNSGANVLTF.

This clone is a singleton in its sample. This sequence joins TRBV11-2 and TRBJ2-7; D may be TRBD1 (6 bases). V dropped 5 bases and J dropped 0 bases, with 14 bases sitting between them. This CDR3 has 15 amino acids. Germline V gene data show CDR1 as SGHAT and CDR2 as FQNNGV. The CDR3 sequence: CASSPNRASSYEQYF. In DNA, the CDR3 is TGTGCCAGCAGCCCCAACAGGGCGAGCTCCTACGAGCAGTACTTC.

CDR3 in amino acids: CASSRRARLRETQYF. The CDR3, as DNA: TGTGCCAGCAGTCGAAGGGCCAGACTCAGAGAGACCCAGTACTTC. V gene TRBV27 combines with J gene TRBJ2-5; D call uncertain. Looked up from germline, CDR1 is MNHEY and CDR2 is SMNVEV (reference sequence). This CDR3 contains 15 residues. V was trimmed by 5 bases and J by 4 bases, leaving 17 bases between them.

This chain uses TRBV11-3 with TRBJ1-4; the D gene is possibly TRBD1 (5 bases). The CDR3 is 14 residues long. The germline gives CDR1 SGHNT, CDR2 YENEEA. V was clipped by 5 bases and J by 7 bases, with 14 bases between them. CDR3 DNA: TGTGCCAGCAGCGGAGGGGTTCCGGGTGAAAAACTGTTTTTT. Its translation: CASSGGVPGEKLFF.

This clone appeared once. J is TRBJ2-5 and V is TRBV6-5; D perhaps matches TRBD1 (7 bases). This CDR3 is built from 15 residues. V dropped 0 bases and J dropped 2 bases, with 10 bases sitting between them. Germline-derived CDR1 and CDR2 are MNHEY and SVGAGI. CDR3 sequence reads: CASSYSQGGQETQYF. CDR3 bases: TGTGCCAGCAGTTACTCGCAGGGGGGACAAGAGACCCAGTACTTC.

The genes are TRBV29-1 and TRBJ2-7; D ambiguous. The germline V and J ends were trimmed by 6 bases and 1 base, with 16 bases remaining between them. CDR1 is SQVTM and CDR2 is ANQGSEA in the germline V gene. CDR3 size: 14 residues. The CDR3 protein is CSVAWRHRSYEQYF. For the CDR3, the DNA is TGCAGCGTCGCCTGGCGTCACAGATCCTACGAGCAGTACTTC.

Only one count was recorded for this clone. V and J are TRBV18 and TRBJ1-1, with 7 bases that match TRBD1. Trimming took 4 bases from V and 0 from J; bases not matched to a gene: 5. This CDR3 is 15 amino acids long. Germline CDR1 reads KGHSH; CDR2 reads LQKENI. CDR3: CASSLGTGVNTEAFF. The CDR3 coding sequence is TGTGCCAGCTCACTGGGAACAGGGGTGAACACTGAAGCTTTCTTT.

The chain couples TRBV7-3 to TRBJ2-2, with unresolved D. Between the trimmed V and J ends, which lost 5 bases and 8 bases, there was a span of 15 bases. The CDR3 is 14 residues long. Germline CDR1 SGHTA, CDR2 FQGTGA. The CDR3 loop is CASSLSGPVGELFF. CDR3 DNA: TGTGCCAGCAGCCTAAGTGGCCCGGTGGGGGAGCTGTTTTTT.

The CDR3 reads CASSQDAGPGELFF. CDR3 bases: TGCGCCAGCAGCCAAGATGCGGGCCCCGGGGAGCTGTTTTTT. The chain has TRBV4-1 and TRBJ2-2, with D perhaps TRBD2 (5 bases). CDR1 MGHRA and CDR2 YSYEKL come from the germline V gene. This CDR3 comprises 14 residues. V shed 0 bases and J shed 6 bases, with 8 bases lying between them.

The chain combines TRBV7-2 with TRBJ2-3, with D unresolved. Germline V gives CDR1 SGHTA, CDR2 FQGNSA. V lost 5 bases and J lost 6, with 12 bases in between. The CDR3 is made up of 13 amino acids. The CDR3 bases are TGTGCCAGCAGCCCCGTCCGGGCCGATACGCAGTATTTT. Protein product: CASSPVRADTQYF.

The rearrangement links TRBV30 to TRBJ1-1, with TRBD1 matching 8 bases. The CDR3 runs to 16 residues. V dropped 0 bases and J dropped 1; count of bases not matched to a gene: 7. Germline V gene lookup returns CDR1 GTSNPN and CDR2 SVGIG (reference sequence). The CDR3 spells CAWSVGMTGANTEAFF. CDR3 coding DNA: TGTGCCTGGAGTGTAGGTATGACAGGGGCGAACACTGAAGCTTTCTTT. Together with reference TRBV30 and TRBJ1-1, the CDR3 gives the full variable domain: SQTIHQWPATLVQPVGSPLSLECTVEGTSNPNLYWYRQAAGRGLQLLFYSVGIGQISSEVPQNLSASRPQDRQFILSSKKLLLSDSGFYLCAWSVGMTGANTEAFFGQGTRLTVV.

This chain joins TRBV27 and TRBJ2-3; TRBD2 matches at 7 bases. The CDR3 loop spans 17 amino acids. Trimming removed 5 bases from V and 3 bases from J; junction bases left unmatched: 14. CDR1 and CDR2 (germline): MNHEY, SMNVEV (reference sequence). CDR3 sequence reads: CASSPPAGKVVTDTQYF. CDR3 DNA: TGTGCCAGCAGTCCACCAGCGGGAAAGGTTGTGACAGATACGCAGTATTTT.

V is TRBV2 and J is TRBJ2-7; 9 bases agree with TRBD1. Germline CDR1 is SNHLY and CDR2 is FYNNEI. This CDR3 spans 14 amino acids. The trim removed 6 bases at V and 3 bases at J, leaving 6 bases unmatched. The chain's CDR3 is CASRPGQGFYEQYF. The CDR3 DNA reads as TGTGCCAGCAGGCCGGGACAGGGTTTCTACGAGCAGTACTTC.